The sequence of this T cell receptor beta chain was determined in a study of blood T cell repertoires in COVID-19. TCRdb keeps only in-frame clones here, not all; method: immunoSEQ multiplex PCR. This sample carries 30,000 to 40,000 clones, roughly 80% of them seen once, and the ten largest clones take around 14%. Germline loops: CDR1 SGHDT, CDR2 YYEEEE. This CDR3 region has 14 residues. V lost 8 bases and J 2 bases, leaving 14 bases between the germline ends. The receptor was isolated from a woman in her seventies with acute or convalescent COVID-19. This chain links TRBV5-6 with TRBJ1-3; D not certain. Sequences were obtained from peripheral blood. CDR3 amino acids: CASTREETGNTIYF. The CDR3 DNA is TGTGCCAGTACCAGAGAGGAGACTGGAAACACCATATATTTT.